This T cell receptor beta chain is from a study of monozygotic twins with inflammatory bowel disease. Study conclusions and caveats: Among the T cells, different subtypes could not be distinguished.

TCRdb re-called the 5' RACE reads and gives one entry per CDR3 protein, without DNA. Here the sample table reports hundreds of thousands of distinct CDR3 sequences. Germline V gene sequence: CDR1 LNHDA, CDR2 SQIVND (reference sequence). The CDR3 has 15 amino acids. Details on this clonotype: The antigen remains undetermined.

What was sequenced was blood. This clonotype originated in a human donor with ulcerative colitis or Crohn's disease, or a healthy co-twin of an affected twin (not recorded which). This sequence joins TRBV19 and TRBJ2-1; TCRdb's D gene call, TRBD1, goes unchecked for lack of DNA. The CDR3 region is CASSMRGGSYNEQFF.